What follows are 32 T cell receptor beta chains derived from one specimen sequenced in a study of response to subunit inactivated influenza vaccine. TCRdb reanalysed the RT-PCR reads using MiXCR and keeps one entry per CDR3 protein. This sample has about 780,000 distinct CDR3 sequences, with less than 20% found just once. Here the sequenced sample was PBMCs from blood, taken about 5 days after vaccination. All receptors derive from a man aged 45-60 years who received an inactivated influenza vaccine.

The V and J genes are TRBV6-2 or TRBV6-3 and TRBJ2-1; TRBD1 agrees at 7 bases. V was pared by 2 bases and J by 3 bases, with 1 base of the junction left unmatched. CDR1 is MNHEY and CDR2 is SVGEGT in the germline V gene. This CDR3 comprises 14 residues. In DNA form, the CDR3 reads TGTGCCAGCAGTTACGACAGGGTCTACAATGAGCAGTTCTTC. This sequence encodes CASSYDRVYNEQFF.

This clonotype has only a few counts. The genes are TRBV30 and TRBJ2-3; TRBD1 might be the D (6 bases). V dropped 7 bases and J dropped 7 bases, with 12 bases sitting between them. Germline-derived CDR1 and CDR2 are GTSNPN and SVGIG (reference sequence). This CDR3 has 11 amino acids. The CDR3 reads CALKRGNTQYF. The CDR3, as DNA: TGTGCCTTGAAAAGGGGGAATACGCAGTATTTT.

The sample holds a few counts of this clonotype. The rearrangement joins TRBV7-3 to TRBJ2-1; 9 positions match TRBD1. The CDR3 runs to 14 residues. The junction had 8 bases not matched to a gene; V was cut back by 5 bases and J by 9 bases. Germline V gives CDR1 SGHTA, CDR2 FQGTGA. The CDR3 bases are TGTGCCAGCAGCACAGAACAGGGGGCTTTTGAGCAGTTCTTC. The encoded protein is CASSTEQGAFEQFF.

This clonotype was observed a handful of times. This chain joins TRBV7-8 and TRBJ2-4, with 9 positions matching TRBD2. The CDR3 covers 13 residues. The V and J ends lost 5 bases and 8 bases, in that order; junction bases with no gene match: 4. The V gene's germline CDR1 is SGHVS and CDR2 FQNEAQ. CDR3 in amino acids: CASSRSGSDIQYF. CDR3 nucleotide sequence: TGTGCCAGCAGCCGTAGCGGGAGTGACATTCAGTACTTC.

This clonotype was seen ten or more times. This sequence joins TRBV7-3 and TRBJ2-3; 7 nucleotides line up with TRBD2. The trim removed 5 bases at V and 2 bases at J, leaving 10 bases unmatched. Per the germline V gene, CDR1 is SGHTA and CDR2 is FQGTGA. This CDR3 is 16 amino acids long. CDR3 residues: CASSPAPGTTTDTQYF. The CDR3 coding sequence is TGTGCCAGCAGCCCCGCCCCGGGGACTACCACAGATACGCAGTATTTT.

Only a few counts were recorded for this clonotype. The chain is built from TRBV6-5 and TRBJ2-3; TRBD1 aligns across 9 bases. Germline CDR1 and CDR2: MNHEY and SVGAGI. J lost 4 bases, V lost 4 bases, and 6 bases had no gene match. This CDR3 is built from 15 residues. In DNA, the CDR3 is TGTGCCAGCAGTTGGACAGGGGTGTCCCCAGATACGCAGTATTTT. Translating it yields CASSWTGVSPDTQYF.

The chain employs TRBV6-1 and TRBJ2-7, with a tentative D call TRBD2 (5 bases). Trimming cost V 5 bases and J 3 bases, with 11 bases left between them. This CDR3 is 13 amino acids long. CDR1 is MNHNS and CDR2 is SASEGT in the germline V gene. The CDR3: CASSRGKNYEQYF. In DNA form, the CDR3 reads TGTGCCAGCAGTCGGGGAAAGAACTACGAGCAGTACTTC.

This clonotype has a handful of counts. The chain joins TRBV11-2 to TRBJ1-2, with a possible D match to TRBD1 (6 bases). Germline CDR1 reads SGHAT; CDR2 reads FQNNGV. The CDR3 has 16 residues. The ends were cut back, 1 base at V and 4 bases at J, with 16 bases in the middle. CDR3 coding DNA: TGTGCCAGCAGCTTAGTATTCGGGACAACCGTCTATGGCTACACCTTC. It yields the protein CASSLVFGTTVYGYTF.

V and J are TRBV10-3 and TRBJ2-5; 10 bases align to TRBD2. The trim removed 2 bases at V and 4 bases at J, leaving 13 bases unmatched. There are 18 residues in the CDR3. Germline CDR1 and CDR2: ENHRY and SYGVKD. The CDR3 spells CAISESLAGVSLRETQYF. The CDR3 DNA reads TGTGCCATCAGTGAGAGCCTAGCGGGGGTCTCCTTGCGAGAGACCCAGTACTTC.

This clonotype has just a few counts. The J gene is TRBJ2-1, the V gene TRBV7-9; 10 positions match TRBD2. Germline V gives CDR1 SEHNR, CDR2 FQNEAQ (reference sequence). Unmatched junction bases numbered 8, after V lost 5 bases and J lost 4 bases. This CDR3 region has 16 residues. The CDR3 coding sequence is TGTGCCAGCAGCCCAACTAGCGGGGATACTTACAATGAGCAGTTCTTC. Translation gives CASSPTSGDTYNEQFF.

The V and J genes are TRBV29-1 and TRBJ1-1, with D uncertain. V lost 2 bases to trimming and J lost 6 bases, with 7 bases between them. Germline CDR1 SQVTM, CDR2 ANQGSEA. The CDR3 runs 11 residues. CDR3 DNA: TGCAGCGTTGAAAGGGCCGCTGAAGCTTTCTTT. Residues: CSVERAAEAFF.

Many counts were recorded for this clonotype. The chain uses TRBV6-1 and TRBJ2-2; D is ambiguous. Germline CDR1 MNHNS, CDR2 SASEGT. This CDR3 is built from 15 residues. Trimming took 1 base from V and 2 from J, leaving 8 bases between them. The CDR3 DNA sequence: TGTGCCAGCAGTGAAGGGTCCTTCAACACCGGGGAGCTGTTTTTT. Translated, it gives CASSEGSFNTGELFF.

In this sample, this clonotype turned up many times. The rearrangement uses TRBV27 and TRBJ2-3; 7 bases are shared with TRBD2. The germline CDR1 and CDR2 sequences are MNHEY and SMNVEV (reference sequence). With V trimmed by 5 bases and J by 2 bases, 7 bases remained unmatched. The CDR3 contains 15 residues. For the CDR3, the DNA is TGTGCCAGCAGTCCCGCTAGCGGTTACACAGATACGCAGTATTTT. Protein sequence: CASSPASGYTDTQYF.

This clonotype was found many times. The chain combines TRBV20-1 with TRBJ1-1, with D perhaps matching TRBD1 (5 bases). V lost 6 bases to trimming and J lost 6 bases, with 17 bases between them. Germline assignment: CDR1 DFQATT and CDR2 SNEGSKA (reference sequence). This CDR3 is 13 amino acids long. The CDR3 coding sequence is TGCAGTGCCCCGACAGTAAGGTCGCCTGAAGCTTTCTTT. It specifies CSAPTVRSPEAFF.

This clonotype has only a few counts. The chain links TRBV4-1 to TRBJ2-3; 8 bases align to TRBD1. The CDR3 spans 17 residues. Germline CDR1 and CDR2: MGHRA and YSYEKL. With 1 base clipped from V and 7 bases from J, the junction kept 13 bases outside the gene matches. The CDR3 here is CASSQGRDRPSGNTQYF. The CDR3 DNA is TGCGCCAGCAGCCAAGGGCGGGACAGGCCCTCAGGGAATACGCAGTATTTT.

This clonotype was seen more than once but under ten times. This chain joins TRBV7-9 and TRBJ2-7; either TRBD1 or TRBD2 may supply D (5 bases each). V dropped 5 bases and J dropped 2 bases, with 19 bases sitting between them. The CDR3 sequence is 16 residues long. The germline gives CDR1 SEHNR, CDR2 FQNEAQ (reference sequence). The CDR3: CASSPGLTGLPYEQYF. CDR3 bases: TGTGCCAGCAGCCCCGGACTGACGGGGCTACCCTACGAGCAGTACTTC.

This clonotype was counted a few times. The V gene is TRBV5-1, the J gene TRBJ2-7; 9 nucleotides line up with TRBD1. The germline gives CDR1 SGHRS, CDR2 YFSETQ. This CDR3 region has 16 residues. V lost 1 base to trimming and J lost 7 bases; unmatched junction nucleotides: 12. CDR3 amino acids: CASSLYPGQGIGEQYF. The CDR3 DNA follows: TGCGCCAGCAGCTTGTATCCGGGACAGGGTATAGGTGAGCAGTACTTC.

V is TRBV5-1 and J is TRBJ2-3; 7 nucleotides line up with TRBD2. Looked up from germline, CDR1 is SGHRS and CDR2 is YFSETQ. This CDR3 has 15 amino acids. V shed 2 bases, J shed 2 bases, and the junction held 5 bases outside the gene matches. CDR3 in DNA: TGCGCCAGCAGCTTTTACGGGGGGAACACAGATACGCAGTATTTT. Its translation: CASSFYGGNTDTQYF.

The CDR3 DNA reads TGTGCCACCAGCACCGACAGGGGAACCTACAATGAGCAGTTCTTC. This translates into CATSTDRGTYNEQFF. The V and J genes are TRBV15 and TRBJ2-1; 8 bases agree with TRBD1. The CDR3 has 15 residues. Germline V gene data show CDR1 as LNHNV and CDR2 as YYDKDF (reference sequence). V shed 4 bases and J 2 bases; nucleotides not matched to a gene: 4.

The rearrangement joins TRBV7-8 to TRBJ1-1, with TRBD1 matching 8 bases. With V trimmed by 5 bases and J by 0 bases, 8 bases remained unmatched. In germline, CDR1 is SGHVS, CDR2 FQNEAQ. The length of the CDR3 is 16 residues. In DNA, the CDR3 is TGTGCCAGCAGCGTGGTCAGGGGGCAGGTGAACACTGAAGCTTTCTTT. Residues: CASSVVRGQVNTEAFF.

The chain carries TRBV6-1 and TRBJ2-2; possibly TRBD2 for D (5 bases). Trimming cost V 6 bases and J 4 bases, with 12 bases left between them. Germline lookup yields CDR1 MNHNS and CDR2 SASEGT. This CDR3 region has 14 residues. The CDR3, as DNA: TGTGCCAGCAGGATGAATCGGGGCACCGGGGAGCTGTTTTTT. This gives the protein CASRMNRGTGELFF.

The rearrangement joins TRBV20-1 to TRBJ2-7; no clear D gene. CDR3 length equals 14 residues. V lost 3 bases, J lost 0 bases, and 12 bases lay in between. The germline CDR1 and CDR2 sequences are DFQATT and SNEGSKA (reference sequence). This CDR3 is CSARGMTASYEQYF. As DNA, the CDR3 is TGCAGTGCTAGGGGAATGACGGCCTCCTACGAGCAGTACTTC.

This chain connects TRBV7-3 to TRBJ2-1; 11 positions agree with TRBD2. This CDR3 has 17 amino acids. Trimming took 4 bases from V and 5 from J; bases not matched to a gene: 10. Germline loops: CDR1 SGHTA, CDR2 FQGTGA. The CDR3 is CASSYGTSGPYNNEQFF. The CDR3 DNA sequence: TGTGCCAGCAGCTACGGGACTAGCGGACCATATAACAATGAGCAGTTCTTC.

The sample holds a few counts of this clonotype. V and J are TRBV5-1 and TRBJ2-3, with D tentatively TRBD1 or TRBD2 (5 bases each). The V gene lost 0 bases and the J gene lost 3 bases, with 14 bases spanning the gap. CDR1 is SGHRS, CDR2 YFSETQ, per germline. CDR3 length: 16 amino acids. Written as DNA, the CDR3 is TGCGCCAGCAGCTTGGGAAGGGGAGTTGGGACAGATACGCAGTATTTT. Protein: CASSLGRGVGTDTQYF. Based on the CDR3 plus reference TRBV5-1 and TRBJ2-3, the full variable domain is KAGVTQTPRYLIKTRGQQVTLSCSPISGHRSVSWYQQTPGQGLQFLFEYFSETQRNKGNFPGRFSGRQFSNSRSEMNVSTLELGDSALYLCASSLGRGVGTDTQYFGPGTRLTVL.

This clonotype showed up many times. This chain connects TRBV29-1 to TRBJ2-5, with 8 bases lining up with TRBD1. This CDR3 is built from 15 residues. Trimming took 4 bases from V and 5 from J; bases not matched to a gene: 12. CDR1 is SQVTM, CDR2 ANQGSEA, per germline. CDR3 sequence (DNA): TGCAGCGTTGGAACGGGTCAGGGGGCTGGGGAGACCCAGTACTTC. Amino acid sequence: CSVGTGQGAGETQYF.

This chain uses TRBV20-1 with TRBJ2-2; D may be TRBD1 (6 bases). CDR3 length: 14 amino acids. Deletions cut 4 bases from V and 4 bases from J, with 13 bases between. Germline-derived CDR1 and CDR2 are DFQATT and SNEGSKA (reference sequence). The CDR3 region has the DNA TGCAGTGCTATGTCCGGGACAACCACCGGGGAGCTGTTTTTT. Amino acids: CSAMSGTTTGELFF.

This clonotype was recorded a few times. The chain is built from TRBV28 and TRBJ2-1, with 8 bases fitting TRBD2. The CDR3 is 16 residues long. CDR1 MDHEN and CDR2 SYDVKM come from the germline V gene. V lost 6 bases to trimming and J lost 5 bases; unmatched junction nucleotides: 12. CDR3 in amino acids: CASSPNRLASNNEQFF. DNA of the CDR3: TGTGCCAGCAGCCCAAATCGACTAGCGTCAAACAATGAGCAGTTCTTC.

This chain uses TRBV20-1 with TRBJ2-1; 12 bases fit TRBD1. Trimming took 0 bases from V and 8 from J; bases not matched to a gene: 5. Germline CDR1 is DFQATT and CDR2 is SNEGSKA (reference sequence). The CDR3 is 15 residues long. The CDR3 reads CSARDGTGGEDEQFF. CDR3 in DNA: TGCAGTGCTAGAGACGGGACAGGGGGCGAGGATGAGCAGTTCTTC.

This clonotype was counted between two and nine times. The chain uses TRBV4-2 and TRBJ2-5; D gene uncertain. From germline, CDR1 is LGHNA and CDR2 YNFKEQ. Trimming cost V 4 bases and J 5 bases, with 11 bases left between them. This CDR3 comprises 13 residues. The CDR3 sequence: CASSREIWETQYF. CDR3 DNA sequence: TGTGCCAGCAGCCGGGAAATCTGGGAGACCCAGTACTTC.

The rearrangement uses TRBV29-1 and TRBJ2-3; 8 positions match TRBD2. The CDR3 has 15 amino acids. V shed 3 bases, J shed 3 bases, and the junction held 8 bases outside the gene matches. In germline, CDR1 is SQVTM, CDR2 ANQGSEA. CDR3 protein: CSVDLTGGRTDTQYF. The DNA of the CDR3 is TGCAGCGTTGATTTAACGGGAGGGAGGACAGATACGCAGTATTTT.

This chain uses TRBV29-1 with TRBJ2-1; TRBD2 matches at 8 bases. CDR3 length equals 19 residues. V shed 5 bases and J 0 bases; nucleotides not matched to a gene: 18. Germline CDR1 SQVTM, CDR2 ANQGSEA. The CDR3 bases are TGCAGCGTTTTAGCCCCCTTCCTTTTAGCGGGGAGCTCCTACAATGAGCAGTTCTTC. This gives the protein CSVLAPFLLAGSSYNEQFF.

In its sample, this clonotype was seen a few times. The chain employs TRBV27 and TRBJ2-5, with D possibly being TRBD2 (6 bases). Germline V lookup: CDR1 MNHEY, CDR2 SMNVEV (reference sequence). The V and J ends lost 3 bases and 1 base respectively, with 12 bases between them. The CDR3 covers 15 residues. The CDR3 DNA is TGTGCCAGCAGTTTCATCCGCGGGACCCAAGAGACCCAGTACTTC. Amino acids: CASSFIRGTQETQYF.